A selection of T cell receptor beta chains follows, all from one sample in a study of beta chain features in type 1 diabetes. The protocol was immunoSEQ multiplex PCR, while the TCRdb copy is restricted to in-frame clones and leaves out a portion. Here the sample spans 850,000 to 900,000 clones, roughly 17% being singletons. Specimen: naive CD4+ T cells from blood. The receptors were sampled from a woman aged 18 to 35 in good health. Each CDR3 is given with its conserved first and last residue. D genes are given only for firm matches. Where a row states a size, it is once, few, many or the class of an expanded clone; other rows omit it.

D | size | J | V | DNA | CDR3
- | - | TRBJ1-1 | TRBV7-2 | TGTGCCAGCAGCTCACTCACTGGCACTGAAGCTTTCTTT | CASSSLTGTEAFF
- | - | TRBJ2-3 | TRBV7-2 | TGTGCCAGCAGCTTAATGGCGGGAAGCACAGATACGCAGTATTTT | CASSLMAGSTDTQYF
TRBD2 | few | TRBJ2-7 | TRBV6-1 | TGTGCCAGCATCCTAGCGGGAGGGTACGAGCAGTACTTC | CASILAGGYEQYF
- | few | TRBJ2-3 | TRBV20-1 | TGCAGTGCTAGAGTGGGAGATACGCAGTATTTT | CSARVGDTQYF
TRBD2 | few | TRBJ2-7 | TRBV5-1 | TGCGCCAGCAGCATCGCTCGGACTAGCGGGAGTGAGCAGTACTTC | CASSIARTSGSEQYF
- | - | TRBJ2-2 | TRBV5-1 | TGCGCCAGCAGCTTGGACAGGGCGAACACCGGGGAGCTGTTTTTT | CASSLDRANTGELFF
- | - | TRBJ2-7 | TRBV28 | TGTGCCAGCAGGGGCCGGGACCTCTACGAGCAGTACTTC | CASRGRDLYEQYF
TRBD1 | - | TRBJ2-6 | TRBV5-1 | TGCGCCAGCAGCTTGAGGGGTCGGGACAGGTCCTCTGGGGCCAACGTCCTGACTTTC | CASSLRGRDRSSGANVLTF
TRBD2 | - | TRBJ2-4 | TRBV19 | TGTGCCAGTAGTATGAGTACGGGACTAGCGGTGTTAGCCAAAAACATTCAGTACTTC | CASSMSTGLAVLAKNIQYF
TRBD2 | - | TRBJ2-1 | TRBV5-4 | TGTGCCAGCAGCTTGGAAGGACTAGCGGCGACCTACAATGAGCAGTTCTTC | CASSLEGLAATYNEQFF
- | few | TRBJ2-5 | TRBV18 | TGTGCCAGCTCACCACGGGGGGAAGAGACCCAGTACTTC | CASSPRGEETQYF
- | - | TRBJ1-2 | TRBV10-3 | TGTGCCATCAGGGGGGGACAACCCTTTTATGGCTACACCTTC | CAIRGGQPFYGYTF
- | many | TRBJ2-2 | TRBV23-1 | TGCGCCAGCAGTCTATGGAACTCGAACACCGGGGAGCTGTTTTTT | CASSLWNSNTGELFF
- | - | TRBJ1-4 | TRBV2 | TGTGCCAGCAGTGAGAGGACTGCAACTAATGAAAAACTGTTTTTT | CASSERTATNEKLFF
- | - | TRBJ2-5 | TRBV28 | TGTGCCAGCAGAGGACGGAGAGCCGGGGAGACCCAGTACTTC | CASRGRRAGETQYF
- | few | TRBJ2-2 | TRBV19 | TGTGCCACCCCCCGGGACACCAACACCGGGGAGCTGTTTTTT | CATPRDTNTGELFF
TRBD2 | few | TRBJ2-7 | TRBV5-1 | TGCGCCAGCAGCTTGAGGTGGGAGGGAAATTACGAGCAGTACTTC | CASSLRWEGNYEQYF
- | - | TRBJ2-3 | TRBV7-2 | TGTGCCAGCAGCTTAGGGTCTCAAACTAGCACAGATACGCAGTATTTT | CASSLGSQTSTDTQYF
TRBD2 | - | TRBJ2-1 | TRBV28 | TGTGCCAGCAGTTTCTTGAGCGGGGAATACAATGAGCAGTTCTTC | CASSFLSGEYNEQFF
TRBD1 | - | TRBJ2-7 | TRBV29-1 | TGCAGCGCCGGACAGGGCCCGAACAACTACGAGCAGTACTTC | CSAGQGPNNYEQYF
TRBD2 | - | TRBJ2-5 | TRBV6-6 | TGTGCCAGCAGCCAGCGGGAGGGCCAAGAGACCCAGTACTTC | CASSQREGQETQYF
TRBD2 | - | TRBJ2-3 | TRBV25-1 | TGTGCCAGCAGTGATGCTAGCGGTGCAGATACGCAGTATTTT | CASSDASGADTQYF
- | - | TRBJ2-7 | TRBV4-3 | TGCGCCAGCAGCCACCCAAGGCGCTACGAGCAGTACTTC | CASSHPRRYEQYF
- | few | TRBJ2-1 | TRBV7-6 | TGTGCCAGCAGCTTAGGGAACAGCCAAGGGTTTCCAAATGAGCAGTTCTTC | CASSLGNSQGFPNEQFF
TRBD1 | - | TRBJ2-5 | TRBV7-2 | TGTGCCAGCAGCTTAGTCGGGACAGGGGGCCAAGAGACCCAGTACTTC | CASSLVGTGGQETQYF
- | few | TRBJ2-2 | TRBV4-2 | TGTGCCAGCAGCCAAACGGCGACGAACACCGGGGAGCTGTTTTTT | CASSQTATNTGELFF
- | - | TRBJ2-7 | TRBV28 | TGTGCCAGCAGTTTAGGGGGCCGGTACGAGCAGTACTTC | CASSLGGRYEQYF
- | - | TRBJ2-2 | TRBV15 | TGTGCCACCAGCAGAGATCGTAGAGCAATGTACACCGGGGAGCTGTTTTTT | CATSRDRRAMYTGELFF
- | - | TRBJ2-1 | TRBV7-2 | TGTGCCAGCAGCTTAGGTTGGCAGGGAGGTGAGCAGTTCTTC | CASSLGWQGGEQFF
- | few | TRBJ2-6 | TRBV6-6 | TGTGCCAGCAGGTCTGGCTCCTCTGGGGCCAACGTCCTGACTTTC | CASRSGSSGANVLTF
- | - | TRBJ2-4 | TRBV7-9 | TGTGCCAGCAGCTTTGGTCCGGGGGCCAAAAACATTCAGTACTTC | CASSFGPGAKNIQYF
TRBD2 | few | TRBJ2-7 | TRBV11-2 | TGTGCCAGCTTGGGGCCTAGCGGGACCGCCGAGCAGTACTTC | CASLGPSGTAEQYF
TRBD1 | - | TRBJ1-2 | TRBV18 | TGTGCCAGCTCACCGAACCCCGGGACAGGGAACGGCTACACCTTC | CASSPNPGTGNGYTF
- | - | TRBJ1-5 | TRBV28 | TGTGCCAGCAGTCTATCATCAGGGTTGGCCCAGCATTTT | CASSLSSGLAQHF
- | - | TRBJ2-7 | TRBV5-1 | TGCGCCAGCAGCTTGTTGTCAGGGGGAGGCTACGAGCAGTACTTC | CASSLLSGGGYEQYF
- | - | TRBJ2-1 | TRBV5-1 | TGCGCCAGCAGCTTGGTGGATGCCGGGAGAGGACACAATGAGCAGTTCTTC | CASSLVDAGRGHNEQFF
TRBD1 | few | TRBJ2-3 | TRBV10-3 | TGTGCCATCAGAGGGACAGCCGCAGATACGCAGTATTTT | CAIRGTAADTQYF
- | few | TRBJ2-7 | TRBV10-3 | TGTGCCATCAGTCCCCGTGGGGCGGAGAGCTCCTACGAGCAGTACTTC | CAISPRGAESSYEQYF
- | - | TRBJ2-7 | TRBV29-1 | TGCAGCGTTTTCTCCCGGACGTCAGGGGAGCAGTACTTC | CSVFSRTSGEQYF
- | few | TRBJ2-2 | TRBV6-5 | TGTGCCAGCAGTTACACCCCAGGGACCGGGGAGCTGTTTTTT | CASSYTPGTGELFF
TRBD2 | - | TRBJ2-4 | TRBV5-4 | TGTGCCAGCAGCCTTAGCGGGAGGGCAAAAAACATTCAGTACTTC | CASSLSGRAKNIQYF
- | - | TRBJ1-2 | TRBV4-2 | TGTGCCAGCGCGGACTTGGGGGGCTACACCTTC | CASADLGGYTF